These 17 T cell receptor beta chains were sequenced from one sample in a study of shared clonotypes between healthy human individuals. Only in-frame clones appear in the TCRdb table, and some are missing; sequencing was by immunoSEQ multiplex PCR. The sample has about 2.3 million clones, approximately 93% seen once. Material for sequencing was naive CD4+ T cells from PBMCs. Subset specified: CD45RA+ positively selected. The receptors were sampled from a man between 18 and 29 years old in good health. Some clones in this sample may be carry-over from other donors' samples.

The chain carries TRBV2 and TRBJ2-4, with D perhaps TRBD1 or TRBD2 (6 bases each). The germline V gene encodes CDR1 SNHLY and CDR2 FYNNEI. V lost 1 base and J 3 bases, leaving 13 bases between the germline ends. The CDR3 loop spans 16 amino acids. The CDR3 nucleotides read TGTGCCAGCAGTGAAGGGGGGCTGGGAGGCAAAAACATTCAGTACTTC. This gives the protein CASSEGGLGGKNIQYF.

The genes are TRBV28 and TRBJ1-1; possibly TRBD1 for D (5 bases). Trimming removed 4 bases at V and 8 bases at J, with 14 bases between. The germline V gene encodes CDR1 MDHEN and CDR2 SYDVKM. The CDR3 has 13 amino acids. CDR3 protein: CASSSPTKGEAFF. The CDR3 DNA reads as TGTGCCAGCAGTTCCCCTACTAAGGGGGAAGCTTTCTTT. The variable domain in full, completed from reference TRBV28 and TRBJ1-1, reads DVKVTQSSRYLVKRTGEKVFLECVQDMDHENMFWYRQDPGLGLRLIYFSYDVKMKEKGDIPEGYSVSREKKERFSLILESASTNQTSMYLCASSSPTKGEAFFGQGTRLTVV.

The genes are TRBV5-1 and TRBJ2-1; TRBD2 matches 11 bases. Germline CDR1 reads SGHRS; CDR2 reads YFSETQ. The CDR3 covers 15 residues. J was trimmed by 5 bases and V by 3 bases; bases with no gene match: 4. CDR3 region: CASSWGLADNNEQFF. In DNA, the CDR3 is TGCGCCAGCAGCTGGGGACTAGCGGATAACAATGAGCAGTTCTTC.

The chain carries TRBV28 and TRBJ1-5, with D perhaps matching TRBD1 (5 bases). CDR1 and CDR2 from the germline V gene are MDHEN and SYDVKM. This CDR3 region has 14 residues. The V and J ends lost 4 bases and 8 bases respectively, with 15 bases between them. Written as DNA, the CDR3 is TGTGCCAGCAGTTCCCCGCCCCGGGGGAAGCCCCAGCATTTT. It codes for CASSSPPRGKPQHF.

This chain uses TRBV5-1 with TRBJ1-1, with TRBD1 matching 10 bases. The ends lost 3 bases at V and 4 bases at J; junction bases unmatched: 6. The CDR3 is made up of 15 amino acids. CDR1 is SGHRS, CDR2 YFSETQ, per germline. CDR3 bases: TGCGCCAGCAGCTCGACAGGGGGCTGGCGCACTGAAGCTTTCTTT. This sequence encodes CASSSTGGWRTEAFF.

V usage is TRBV28 and J usage is TRBJ2-7; no clear D gene. The CDR3 loop spans 14 amino acids. With 2 bases removed from V and 4 bases from J, the gap between germline ends came to 12 bases. Germline CDR1 is MDHEN and CDR2 is SYDVKM. CDR3 in DNA: TGTGCCAGCAGTTTAGACGCCACTGGGTACGAGCAGTACTTC. Protein sequence: CASSLDATGYEQYF.

This rearrangement joins TRBV5-4 to TRBJ2-7; D tentatively reads TRBD1 or TRBD2 (5 bases each). Germline V CDR1 and CDR2: SGHNT, YYREEE (reference sequence). The CDR3 covers 15 residues. The ends were cut back, 4 bases at V and 3 bases at J, with 17 bases in the middle. Here the CDR3 reads CASSGGGGLFYEQYF. The CDR3 DNA sequence: TGTGCCAGCAGCGGGGGTGGTGGACTTTTCTACGAGCAGTACTTC.

This clone was detected only a few times. J is TRBJ1-5 and V is TRBV4-1; no reliable D call. Per germline, CDR1 MGHRA and CDR2 YSYEKL. This CDR3 has 13 amino acids. The germline V and J ends were trimmed by 0 bases and 8 bases, with 8 bases remaining between them. This CDR3 is CASSQETLKPQHF. CDR3 in DNA: TGCGCCAGCAGCCAAGAGACTTTGAAGCCCCAGCATTTT.

The chain is built from TRBV6-6 and TRBJ1-1; no clear D. The CDR3 is 14 amino acids. V lost 5 bases and J 4 bases, leaving 14 bases between the germline ends. CDR1 is MNHNY and CDR2 is SVGAGI in the germline V gene (reference sequence). In nucleotides, the CDR3 is TGTGCCAGCAGTCCCATTATGGGTATCACTGAAGCTTTCTTT. Translated, it gives CASSPIMGITEAFF.

The chain combines TRBV5-6 with TRBJ2-5; 10 bases are a match to TRBD1. This CDR3 contains 15 residues. With V trimmed by 4 bases and J by 4 bases, 7 bases remained unmatched. CDR1 is SGHDT, CDR2 YYEEEE, per germline. CDR3 in amino acids: CASSLRTGGRETQYF. The CDR3 DNA is TGTGCCAGCAGCCTCCGGACAGGGGGAAGAGAGACCCAGTACTTC.

The chain joins TRBV18 to TRBJ1-5, with D possibly being TRBD1 (5 bases). Germline values: CDR1 KGHSH, CDR2 LQKENI. This CDR3 contains 15 residues. V gave up 2 bases and J gave up 11 bases, with 19 bases separating them. The CDR3 region is CASSPETGQYVTQHF. As DNA, the CDR3 is TGTGCCAGCTCACCAGAGACGGGGCAGTATGTGACCCAGCATTTT. Variable domain in full (rest from reference TRBV18 and TRBJ1-5): NAGVMQNPRHLVRRRGQEARLRCSPMKGHSHVYWYRQLPEEGLKFMVYLQKENIIDESGMPKERFSAEFPKEGPSILRIQQVVRGDSAAYFCASSPETGQYVTQHFGDGTRLSIL.

To note about this clone: The same CDR3 arises from other DNA sequences in this sample as well. V gene TRBV5-1 combines with J gene TRBJ1-1, with D possibly being TRBD1 (6 bases). The germline V gene has CDR1 SGHRS and CDR2 YFSETQ. The length of the CDR3 is 15 residues. Deletions cut 3 bases from V and 0 bases from J, with 12 bases between. The CDR3 DNA reads as TGCGCCAGCAGCTCTCGGGGGCAGATGAACACTGAAGCTTTCTTT. This sequence encodes CASSSRGQMNTEAFF.

V usage is TRBV7-3 and J usage is TRBJ2-3; D might be TRBD2 (6 bases). The V end was cut by 3 bases, the J end by 2 bases, with 9 bases between. Per germline, CDR1 SGHTA and CDR2 FQGTGA. This CDR3 spans 14 amino acids. In DNA, the CDR3 is TGTGCCAGCAGCTTGGCGGGAACCACAGATACGCAGTATTTT. Protein sequence: CASSLAGTTDTQYF.

This sequence joins TRBV2 and TRBJ2-5; 7 nucleotides agree with TRBD1. Looked up from germline, CDR1 is SNHLY and CDR2 is FYNNEI. CDR3 length: 13 residues. With 6 bases clipped from V and 4 bases from J, the junction kept 5 bases outside the gene matches. The CDR3, as DNA: TGTGCCAGCAGCCGTCAGGGGGTAGAGACCCAGTACTTC. Its translation is CASSRQGVETQYF.

The rearrangement links TRBV14 to TRBJ2-7, with TRBD1 as a possible D gene (6 bases). This CDR3 is 13 amino acids long. V lost 3 bases and J 6 bases, leaving 12 bases between the germline ends. Germline V gives CDR1 SGHDN, CDR2 FVKESK. DNA of the CDR3: TGTGCCAGCAGCCACGGGACATACGCCGAGCAGTACTTC. Translation: CASSHGTYAEQYF.

The chain recombines TRBV28 with TRBJ2-7; TRBD1 is a possible D gene (5 bases). Germline CDR1 MDHEN, CDR2 SYDVKM. The V gene lost 6 bases and the J gene lost 4 bases, with 10 bases spanning the gap. The CDR3 sequence is 12 residues long. The CDR3, as DNA: TGTGCCAGCAGCCGAAGGGGTTACGAGCAGTACTTC. This sequence encodes CASSRRGYEQYF.

V gene TRBV6-1 combines with J gene TRBJ1-5, with no clear D. Trimming shortened V by 5 bases and J by 6 bases, and 14 bases separated the two germline ends. The CDR3 runs 14 residues. The germline gives CDR1 MNHNS, CDR2 SASEGT. The CDR3 reads CASSPRQVGQPQHF. In DNA form, the CDR3 reads TGTGCCAGCAGTCCCCGGCAGGTTGGTCAGCCCCAGCATTTT.